This is a list of T cell receptor beta chains from one sample in a study of regulatory T cells in long-lasting Graves disease. Using its own MiXCR run on the multiplex PCR reads, TCRdb lists one record per CDR3 protein. Among some 370,000 distinct CDR3 sequences, less than 30% were seen once, and the ten largest hold approximately 30%. The source material was peripheral blood mononuclear cells (PBMCs), sampled when the disease was refractory, from a patient treated with antithyroid drugs. The receptors were sampled from a woman between 40 and 55 years old with Graves disease. Each CDR3 is given with its conserved first and last residue. The listing skips clone size in some rows; elsewhere it reads once, few, many or a size class.

j_call | cdr3_length | v_call | clone_size | cdr3_aa
TRBJ2-7 | 15 | TRBV11-2 | many | CASSLDFGSTYEQYF
TRBJ2-7 | 15 | TRBV2 | many | CASSTVGVSAYEQYF
TRBJ2-2 | 15 | TRBV28 | many | CASSGTVRGTGELFF
TRBJ2-6 | 15 | TRBV6-1 | many | CASREGISRANVLTF
TRBJ2-7 | 17 | TRBV14 | many | CASSLGLKGPSSYEQYF
TRBJ2-7 | 14 | TRBV7-9 | - | CASSLGDQAYEQYF
TRBJ2-4 | 12 | TRBV19 | - | CASMAETGRYDF
TRBJ2-5 | 12 | TRBV6-9 | - | CASSSQVSAQYF
TRBJ2-7 | 13 | TRBV20-1 | - | CSASQLVNNEQYF
TRBJ1-6 | 15 | TRBV30 | - | CAWSVRQGRDSPLHF
TRBJ2-1 | 15 | TRBV12-3/TRBV12-4 | many | CASRRAGSSYNEQFF
TRBJ1-5 | 15 | TRBV19 | few | CACRPGQGNNQPQHF
TRBJ2-2 | 17 | TRBV9 | once | CASSVGLAGEGAGELFF
TRBJ1-4 | 15 | TRBV11-2 | many | CASSFNVGHNEKLFF
TRBJ2-1 | 22 | TRBV7-8 | - | CASSPVSRLALRLPNSYNEQFF
TRBJ1-5 | 16 | TRBV12-3/TRBV12-4 | many | CASSGTVVEGNQPQHF
TRBJ1-2 | 9 | TRBV11-2 | many | CATGGGYTF
TRBJ1-3 | 15 | TRBV6-1 | - | CASRSSGTDRNTIYF
TRBJ2-3 | 16 | TRBV15 | - | CATSRWPGQGADTQYF
TRBJ2-5 | 14 | TRBV3-1 | - | CASSLGRVVKTQYF
TRBJ1-5 | 17 | TRBV28 | many | CASTIPPTGRKNLTQHF
TRBJ1-4 | 15 | TRBV2 | many | CASSFPGQSNEKLFF
TRBJ1-1 | 13 | TRBV5-1 | few | CASRRTLDTEAFF
TRBJ1-5 | 15 | TRBV6-1 | many | CASKFGRGRNQPQHF
TRBJ1-1 | 16 | TRBV19 | few | CASRPGTGHMNTEAFF
TRBJ2-7 | 13 | TRBV29-1 | - | CSVPGQTSQQQYF
TRBJ1-5 | 13 | TRBV27 | - | CASKGFGGQPQHF
TRBJ1-2 | 12 | TRBV28 | many | CASSFKIYGYTF
TRBJ2-5 | 13 | TRBV5-6 | many | CASSSGRSETQYF
TRBJ1-3 | 14 | TRBV20-1 | - | CSAHRDSSGNTIYF
TRBJ2-6 | 14 | TRBV29-1 | - | CSVDWGSGANVLTF
TRBJ1-1 | 12 | TRBV28 | many | CASRSGVTEAFF
TRBJ1-2 | 12 | TRBV19 | - | CASSIQGGGYTF
TRBJ2-2 | 12 | TRBV24-1 | - | CATSGNTGELFF
TRBJ1-5 | 14 | TRBV10-3 | few | CAISETRGNQPQHF